Included here is one TCR beta chain sequence, with context. Because the CDR3's place on the DNA is in doubt, the DNA is left out and the CDR3 is given as listed by TCRdb. This specimen comes from a study of human T cells and chemical hapten exposure. Study information: Small differences in pooled library volume mainly drove the variation in TCR yields per sample.

Time point described: pre-sensitization, week 0. As for treatment: therapeutic diphenylcyclopropenone sensitization with weekly scalp DPC. The drawing of blood occurred before each patch test was applied. Germline loops: CDR1 MNHNS, CDR2 SASEGT. With termini counted, the CDR3 has 15 amino acids. Library preparation tagged each individual cDNA molecule with a unique molecular identifier. TCRdb ran MiXCR on the RACE reads and lists one entry per CDR3 protein. The data show 180,000 or so distinct CDR3 sequences, approximately 29% seen once. The source of this sequence is a woman younger than 45 with alopecia areata. Some clones in this sample may be carry-over from other donors' samples. The sequencing used whole blood, collected in connection with sensitization to the hapten diphenylcyclopropenone (DPC). The chain joins TRBV6-1 to TRBJ1-5; the table names TRBD1, a call not compared with the DNA. CDR3 sequence: CASSTSTGGNQPQHF.